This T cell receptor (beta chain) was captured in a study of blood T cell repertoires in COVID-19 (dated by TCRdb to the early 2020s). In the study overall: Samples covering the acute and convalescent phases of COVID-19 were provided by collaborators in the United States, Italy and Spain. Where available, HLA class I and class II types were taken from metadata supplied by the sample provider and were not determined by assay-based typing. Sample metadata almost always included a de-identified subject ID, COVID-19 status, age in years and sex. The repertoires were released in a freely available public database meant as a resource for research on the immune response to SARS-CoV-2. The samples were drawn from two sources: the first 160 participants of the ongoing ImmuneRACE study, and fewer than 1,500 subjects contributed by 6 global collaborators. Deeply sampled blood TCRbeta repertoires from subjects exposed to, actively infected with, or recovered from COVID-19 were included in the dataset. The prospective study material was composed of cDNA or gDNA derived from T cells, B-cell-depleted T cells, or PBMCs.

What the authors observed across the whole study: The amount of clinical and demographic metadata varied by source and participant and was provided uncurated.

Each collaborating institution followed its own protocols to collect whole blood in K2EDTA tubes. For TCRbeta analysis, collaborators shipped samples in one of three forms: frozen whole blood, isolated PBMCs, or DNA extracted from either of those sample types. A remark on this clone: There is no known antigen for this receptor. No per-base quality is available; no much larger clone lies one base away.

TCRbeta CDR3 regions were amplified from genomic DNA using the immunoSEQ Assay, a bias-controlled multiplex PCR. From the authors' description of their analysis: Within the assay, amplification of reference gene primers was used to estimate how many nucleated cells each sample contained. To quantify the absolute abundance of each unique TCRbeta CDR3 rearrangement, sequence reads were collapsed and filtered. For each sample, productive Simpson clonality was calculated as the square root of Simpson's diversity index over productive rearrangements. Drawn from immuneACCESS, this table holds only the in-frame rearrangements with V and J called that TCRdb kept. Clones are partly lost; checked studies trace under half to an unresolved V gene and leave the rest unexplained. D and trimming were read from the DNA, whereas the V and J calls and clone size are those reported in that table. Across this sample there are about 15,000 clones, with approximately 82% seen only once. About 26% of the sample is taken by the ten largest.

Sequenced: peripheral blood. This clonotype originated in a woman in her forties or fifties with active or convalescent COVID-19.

The DNA sequence reads TGTGCCAGCAGTTATCCCGCGGGAGGGTTGTACGAGCAGTACTTC. It translates as CASSYPAGGLYEQYF. In this chain, TRBV6-2 or TRBV6-3 is recombined with TRBJ2-7; 9 central bases correspond to TRBD2. The germline V gene provides CDR1 MNHEY and CDR2 SVGEGT. V ends up 3 bases short and J 4 bases short, with an unmatched junction base count of 7. From the cysteine through the phenylalanine, the CDR3 covers 15 amino acids. Only the CDR3 DNA is retained, 45 bases long and in frame from the first base.